The table lists the clone carrying this T cell receptor (beta chain) with a few counts. Its antigen remains unknown. This entry is derived from a study of vaccination and CD4 T cells after COVID-19. Study as a whole: Nine or ten convalescent cases were mild and one was severe, and all had been SARS-CoV-2 positive by nasal swab PCR. Each person enrolled got two BNT162b2 or mRNA-1273 vaccine doses. For post-vaccine samples, collection took place a median about 72 days after dose two, ranging from 14 to 241. Overall study findings and caveats: Reactive clone data from convalescent patients indicated a median of approximately 90% appearing only post-vaccination.

TCRdb processed the PCR reads anew with MiXCR; each CDR3 protein has one entry. Of approximately 21,000 distinct CDR3 sequences listed, more than 45% are singletons. Looked up from germline, CDR1 is DFQATT and CDR2 is SNEGSKA (reference sequence). V dropped 3 bases and J dropped 4; count of bases not matched to a gene: 5. The CDR3 covers 13 residues. The material sequenced was CD4+ T cells from blood, taken before SARS-CoV-2 vaccination. This chain uses TRBV20-1 with TRBJ1-1; 7 bases line up with TRBD1. This receptor was identified in a human donor who had recovered from COVID-19. CDR3 coding DNA: TGCAGTGCTAGTTCGCCAGGGGGCACTGAAGCTTTCTTT. It specifies CSASSPGGTEAFF.